These 18 T cell receptor beta chains came from one sample sequenced in a study of blood T cell repertoires in COVID-19. Method: immunoSEQ multiplex PCR; TCRdb's copy keeps in-frame clones and lacks some. The sample has about 180,000 clones, around 86% seen once. The sample taken for sequencing was peripheral blood. The receptors stem from a woman aged 70-85 years with COVID-19, enrolled during active disease.

This chain joins TRBV5-1 and TRBJ1-1, with D perhaps matching TRBD1 (5 bases). The V gene lost 3 bases and the J gene lost 1 base, with 10 bases spanning the gap. The CDR3 contains 14 residues. Germline CDR1 and CDR2: SGHRS and YFSETQ. CDR3 bases: TGCGCCAGCAGCTACGGGGGGGAGAACACTGAAGCTTTCTTT. This gives the protein CASSYGGENTEAFF.

This clone was recorded at least ten times. J is TRBJ2-2 and V is TRBV11-2, with a weak D call TRBD2 (6 bases). The germline V gene has CDR1 SGHAT and CDR2 FQNNGV. CDR3 length: 16 residues. Trimming shortened V by 0 bases and J by 7 bases, and 15 bases separated the two germline ends. CDR3: CASSLDGLLRGGELFF. The CDR3 DNA follows: TGTGCCAGCAGCTTAGACGGACTGTTGCGGGGCGGGGAGCTGTTTTTT.

The V gene is TRBV10-3, the J gene TRBJ2-2; 11 bases align to TRBD2. This CDR3 spans 15 amino acids. Trimming cost V 4 bases and J 5 bases; bases outside gene matches: 3. Germline V CDR1 and CDR2: ENHRY, SYGVKD. CDR3: CAISVVAGGTGELFF. The DNA of the CDR3 is TGTGCCATCAGTGTAGTAGCGGGAGGGACCGGGGAGCTGTTTTTT.

J is TRBJ2-7 and V is TRBV6-6; D gene unclear. The CDR3 sequence is 11 residues long. Trimming removed 2 bases at V and 10 bases at J, with 9 bases between. Per the germline V gene, CDR1 is MNHNY and CDR2 is SVGAGI (reference sequence). CDR3 in amino acids: CASSYMGPQYF. The DNA of the CDR3 is TGTGCCAGCAGTTACATGGGCCCCCAGTACTTC.

This chain joins TRBV19 and TRBJ1-5; TRBD1 aligns across 7 bases. CDR3 length: 19 residues. V lost 4 bases to trimming and J lost 4 bases; unmatched junction nucleotides: 19. CDR1 LNHDA and CDR2 SQIVND come from the germline V gene (reference sequence). CDR3 nucleotides: TGTGCCAGTAGTAGGGAGACAGGGACGAACTCCTTGTTAAATCAGCCCCAGCATTTT. Amino acid sequence: CASSRETGTNSLLNQPQHF.

This clone was seen just once. This sequence joins TRBV19 and TRBJ2-3, with 7 bases lining up with TRBD2. Germline values: CDR1 LNHDA, CDR2 SQIVND (reference sequence). This CDR3 comprises 13 residues. V was pared by 5 bases and J by 4 bases, with 3 bases of the junction left unmatched. The CDR3 here is CASSYLAADTQYF. The CDR3 nucleotides are TGTGCCAGTAGTTACCTAGCGGCAGATACGCAGTATTTT.

V gene TRBV7-2 combines with J gene TRBJ2-5, with D possibly being TRBD2 (5 bases). Germline assignment: CDR1 SGHTA and CDR2 FQGNSA. The CDR3 is 16 amino acids. With 1 base removed from V and 4 bases from J, the gap between germline ends came to 16 bases. The CDR3 protein is CASSLGSPRVGETQYF. The CDR3 region has the DNA TGTGCCAGCAGCTTAGGGAGCCCGAGGGTGGGAGAGACCCAGTACTTC.

The chain is built from TRBV5-6 and TRBJ1-5, with D perhaps matching TRBD1 (5 bases). This CDR3 contains 16 residues. Trimming shortened V by 3 bases and J by 2 bases, and 15 bases separated the two germline ends. CDR1 is SGHDT, CDR2 YYEEEE, per germline. The CDR3 nucleotides are TGTGCCAGCAGCTGGGGGTCGGGGAGGGGCAATCAGCCCCAGCATTTT. It specifies CASSWGSGRGNQPQHF. The full variable domain, in which reference TRBV5-6 and TRBJ1-5 provide the parts outside the CDR3, is DAGVTQSPTHLIKTRGQQVTLRCSPKSGHDTVSWYQQALGQGPQFIFQYYEEEERQRGNFPDRFSGHQFPNYSSELNVNALLLGDSALYLCASSWGSGRGNQPQHFGDGTRLSIL.

This clone was found once. This chain joins TRBV18 and TRBJ1-2, with 7 bases that match TRBD1. V dropped 1 base and J dropped 4; count of bases not matched to a gene: 12. This CDR3 region has 17 residues. Germline CDR1 reads KGHSH; CDR2 reads LQKENI. This chain's CDR3 is CASSPQPPGTATYGYTF. As DNA, the CDR3 is TGTGCCAGCTCACCACAGCCCCCCGGGACAGCGACCTATGGCTACACCTTC.

The rearrangement uses TRBV18 and TRBJ1-2; 11 bases align to TRBD1. The CDR3 runs 17 residues. The germline V gene has CDR1 KGHSH and CDR2 LQKENI. V was clipped by 3 bases and J by 4 bases; unmatched bases: 10. CDR3 coding DNA: TGTGCCAGCTCACCGGGGACAGGGGGATCGTCAGGCTATGGCTACACCTTC. It specifies CASSPGTGGSSGYGYTF.

The rearrangement links TRBV5-6 to TRBJ2-1; TRBD2 might be the D (6 bases). From germline, CDR1 is SGHDT and CDR2 YYEEEE. V was shortened by 1 base and J by 10 bases, with 18 bases between the two germline ends. The CDR3 has 15 amino acids. CDR3 loop: CASSLYRTGAPEQFF. CDR3 nucleotide sequence: TGTGCCAGCAGCTTGTACCGGACGGGAGCCCCCGAGCAGTTCTTC.

This clone was seen only once. V usage is TRBV30 and J usage is TRBJ1-3; TRBD1 might be the D (6 bases). The germline V and J ends were trimmed by 1 base and 0 bases, with 7 bases remaining between them. The CDR3 sequence is 14 residues long. Germline V lookup: CDR1 GTSNPN, CDR2 SVGIG (reference sequence). The CDR3 DNA reads TGTGCCTGGAGTGCACAGGGCTCTGGAAACACCATATATTTT. It yields the protein CAWSAQGSGNTIYF.

The V and J genes are TRBV27 and TRBJ1-5, with 8 bases fitting TRBD1. The CDR3 is 15 residues long. Trimming removed 6 bases from V and 7 bases from J; junction bases left unmatched: 11. The germline gives CDR1 MNHEY, CDR2 SMNVEV (reference sequence). CDR3 in amino acids: CASSSTGTGGQPQHF. The CDR3 DNA sequence: TGTGCCAGCAGCTCAACCGGGACAGGCGGACAGCCCCAGCATTTT.

The V gene is TRBV28, the J gene TRBJ1-2; tentatively, D is TRBD1 (5 bases). Trimming shortened V by 6 bases and J by 0 bases, and 17 bases separated the two germline ends. The CDR3 contains 16 residues. Germline V lookup: CDR1 MDHEN, CDR2 SYDVKM. CDR3 protein: CASRLPPGLSNYGYTF. DNA for the CDR3: TGTGCCAGCAGGCTCCCCCCGGGACTGTCTAACTATGGCTACACCTTC.

This chain links TRBV11-2 with TRBJ2-5; TRBD1 aligns across 8 bases. There are 15 residues in the CDR3. With 5 bases clipped from V and 5 bases from J, the junction kept 10 bases outside the gene matches. The germline V gene encodes CDR1 SGHAT and CDR2 FQNNGV. The CDR3 spells CASSEGTGGVETQYF. The DNA of the CDR3 is TGTGCCAGCAGCGAGGGGACAGGCGGCGTGGAGACCCAGTACTTC.

Many counts were recorded for this clone. V gene TRBV7-2 combines with J gene TRBJ2-5, with a possible D match to TRBD2 (6 bases). CDR3 size: 17 residues. Deletions cut 4 bases from V and 1 base from J, with 19 bases between. Looked up from germline, CDR1 is SGHTA and CDR2 is FQGNSA. The DNA for the CDR3 is TGTGCCAGCAGCTCCTGGACCTTAGCGGATACCCAAGAGACCCAGTACTTC. Protein sequence: CASSSWTLADTQETQYF.

The chain carries TRBV10-1 and TRBJ2-7; unclear D gene. The CDR3 is made up of 15 amino acids. The germline gives CDR1 WNHNN, CDR2 SYGVQD (reference sequence). The V gene lost 0 bases and the J gene lost 0 bases, with 9 bases spanning the gap. CDR3 DNA sequence: TGCGCCAGCAGTGAGTCTGACTTGGGCTCCTACGAGCAGTACTTC. Translation: CASSESDLGSYEQYF.

The chain combines TRBV28 with TRBJ2-3; D is unresolved. CDR3 length: 12 amino acids. In germline, CDR1 is MDHEN, CDR2 SYDVKM. The V end was cut by 5 bases, the J end by 4 bases, with 7 bases between. The CDR3 spells CASSLVSDTQYF. Here the CDR3 DNA reads TGTGCCAGCAGTCTCGTGTCAGATACGCAGTATTTT.